This is a list of T cell receptor beta chains from one sample in a study of blood T cell repertoires in COVID-19. Sequenced by immunoSEQ multiplex PCR; TCRdb stores in-frame clones only, minus some. The sample consists of roughly 100,000 clones, roughly 87% of them appearing once. Specimen: peripheral blood. These TCRs come from a woman in her fifties or sixties with COVID-19, enrolled during active disease. Each CDR3 is given with its conserved first and last residue. A D gene is named only where the DNA matches it firmly. A clone size is listed for some rows: how often the clone was seen (once, few, many), or a class if it is expanded.

cdr3_aa cdr3_nt j_call v_call d_call clone_size
CASSLGQGRWEQYF TGTGCCAGCAGCTTAGGACAGGGCAGGTGGGAGCAGTACTTC TRBJ2-7 TRBV5-6 TRBD1 NA
CASSLKTRQTSYNEQFF TGTGCCAGCAGCTTAAAGACGCGGCAGACCTCCTACAATGAGCAGTTCTTC TRBJ2-1 TRBV7-2 NA NA
CASSQGTAQETQYF TGTGCCAGCAGCCAAGGGACAGCTCAAGAGACCCAGTACTTC TRBJ2-5 TRBV3-1/TRBV3-2 NA NA
CASSLEGGTAAQYF TGTGCCAGCAGCTTGGAAGGCGGGACCGCGGCCCAGTACTTC TRBJ2-5 TRBV7-2 NA once
CASSPTGDASNQPQHF TGTGCCAGCTCACCAACGGGGGATGCTAGCAATCAGCCCCAGCATTTT TRBJ1-5 TRBV18 NA NA
CASSSTGGSPLHF TGTGCCAGCAGTTCAACAGGGGGTTCACCCCTCCACTTT TRBJ1-6 TRBV27 TRBD1 few
CASSIQGRGTEAFF TGTGCCAGTAGTATACAGGGGAGGGGAACTGAAGCTTTCTTT TRBJ1-1 TRBV19 NA NA
CASSLPPLVAGWGDTQYF TGTGCCAGCAGTTTACCCCCCTTAGTAGCGGGGTGGGGAGATACGCAGTATTTT TRBJ2-3 TRBV27 TRBD2 NA
CASSPETGLEKLFF TGTGCCAGCAGCCCTGAGACAGGGCTTGAAAAACTGTTTTTT TRBJ1-4 TRBV7-9 TRBD1 NA
CASSRGLAGLNTGELFF TGTGCCAGCAGCCGCGGACTAGCGGGCCTGAACACCGGGGAGCTGTTTTTT TRBJ2-2 TRBV7-2 TRBD2 once
CASSLAGGQETQYF TGTGCCAGCAGCCTAGCGGGGGGTCAAGAGACCCAGTACTTC TRBJ2-5 TRBV6-4 TRBD2 NA
CASSQGLAGVEQFF TGCGCCAGCAGCCAAGGACTAGCGGGGGTTGAGCAGTTCTTC TRBJ2-1 TRBV4-3 TRBD2 NA
CASSPGLTYNEQFF TGTGCCAGCAGTCCCGGACTAACCTACAATGAGCAGTTCTTC TRBJ2-1 TRBV7-9 NA NA
CASSLPGTGVYNEQFF TGCGCCAGCAGCCTCCCCGGGACAGGGGTCTACAATGAGCAGTTCTTC TRBJ2-1 TRBV5-1 TRBD1 NA
CASKMDATGGYTF TGTGCCAGCAAAATGGATGCGACCGGGGGCTACACCTTC TRBJ1-2 TRBV6-6 NA NA
CASSLNTAMNTEAFF TGCGCCAGCAGCTTGAATACAGCTATGAACACTGAAGCTTTCTTT TRBJ1-1 TRBV5-1 NA NA
CASSEQRGPSYEQYF TGTGCCAGCAGTGAACAGCGGGGGCCATCCTACGAGCAGTACTTC TRBJ2-7 TRBV2 TRBD2 NA
CAWSEIGGPQHF TGTGCCTGGAGTGAAATCGGAGGGCCCCAGCATTTT TRBJ1-5 TRBV30 NA NA
CASSLTGFHEQFF TGTGCCAGCAGCTTAACAGGGTTTCATGAGCAGTTCTTC TRBJ2-1 TRBV7-9 NA few
CASSFRGPSYEQYF TGTGCCAGCAGTTTCAGGGGACCCTCCTACGAGCAGTACTTC TRBJ2-7 TRBV27 NA NA
CASSLKGGYEQYF TGTGCCAGCTCCCTGAAGGGGGGGTACGAGCAGTACTTC TRBJ2-7 TRBV18 NA few
CASSYEVSGDNEQFF TGTGCCAGCAGTTACGAGGTTAGCGGGGACAATGAGCAGTTCTTC TRBJ2-1 TRBV6-2/TRBV6-3 TRBD2 NA
CASSVARAEEGYGYTF TGTGCCAGCAGCGTAGCGAGGGCGGAGGAGGGCTATGGCTACACCTTC TRBJ1-2 TRBV9 NA NA
CASSYSGSIYEQYF TGTGCCAGCAGTTACTCGGGCAGCATCTACGAGCAGTACTTC TRBJ2-7 TRBV6-2/TRBV6-3 NA NA
CASAPVEGTYEQYF TGTGCCAGCGCTCCGGTAGAGGGTACGTACGAGCAGTACTTC TRBJ2-7 TRBV25-1 NA NA
CSTRGRGTGELFF TGCAGCACCAGGGGGCGCGGCACCGGGGAGCTGTTTTTT TRBJ2-2 TRBV29-1 TRBD1 NA
CASSQVPQVNEKLFF TGCGCCAGCAGCCAAGTACCCCAGGTTAATGAAAAACTGTTTTTT TRBJ1-4 TRBV4-1 NA NA
CASSPLLYREVNTEAFF TGTGCCAGCAGCCCTTTATTATACCGGGAGGTGAACACTGAAGCTTTCTTT TRBJ1-1 TRBV14 NA few
CASSLGQGDEKLFF TGCGCCAGCAGCTTGGGTCAGGGTGATGAAAAACTGTTTTTT TRBJ1-4 TRBV5-1 NA NA
CASSDQVNQPQHF TGCGCCAGCAGTGATCAGGTCAATCAGCCCCAGCATTTT TRBJ1-5 TRBV10-2 NA once
CASRIRDEKLFF TGTGCCAGCAGGATCAGGGATGAAAAACTGTTTTTT TRBJ1-4 TRBV28 NA NA
CASSPGLGIKEQFF TGTGCCAGCAGCCCGGGACTAGGGATCAAGGAGCAGTTCTTC TRBJ2-1 TRBV6-2/TRBV6-3 TRBD2 NA
CASSGTSGGSYQETQYF TGTGCCAGCAGCGGGACTAGCGGGGGTTCGTACCAAGAGACCCAGTACTTC TRBJ2-5 TRBV21-1 NA NA
CASSGDRDTEAFF TGTGCCAGCAGCGGCGACAGAGACACTGAAGCTTTCTTT TRBJ1-1 TRBV2 NA NA
CAWSSSGGQQFF TGTGCCTGGAGTAGTAGCGGGGGGCAGCAGTTCTTC TRBJ2-1 TRBV30 TRBD2 NA
CASSPRGSGVSSYNEQFF TGTGCCAGCAGCCCGAGGGGTAGCGGGGTCAGCTCCTACAATGAGCAGTTCTTC TRBJ2-1 TRBV4-2 TRBD2 once